The 29 T cell receptor beta chains below all came from one sample that was sequenced in a study of blood T cell repertoires in COVID-19. TCRdb's table, derived via immunoSEQ multiplex PCR, lists solely in-frame clones and lacks some. The repertoire holds over 150,000 clones, with 83% as singletons. Material: peripheral blood. These receptors all stem from a woman older than 75 with acute or convalescent COVID-19.

The chain is built from TRBV28 and TRBJ1-6; D gene uncertain. The V end lost 6 bases, the J end lost 8 bases, and 14 bases lay between the germline ends. Germline V CDR1 and CDR2: MDHEN, SYDVKM. This CDR3 has 14 amino acids. CDR3: CASSPPGVYSPLHF. CDR3 bases: TGTGCCAGCAGCCCCCCCGGGGTATATTCACCCCTCCACTTT.

This sequence joins TRBV7-9 and TRBJ2-7; 7 bases are shared with TRBD1. The CDR3 covers 14 residues. Trimming removed 3 bases from V and 2 bases from J; junction bases left unmatched: 4. CDR1 is SEHNR and CDR2 is FQNEAQ in the germline V gene (reference sequence). The CDR3 bases are TGTGCCAGCAGCTTCTCGACAGGGCCCTACGAGCAGTACTTC. It is translated as CASSFSTGPYEQYF. Full variable domain (missing parts from reference TRBV7-9 and TRBJ2-7): DTGVSQNPRHKITKRGQNVTFRCDPISEHNRLYWYRQTLGQGPEFLTYFQNEAQLEKSRLLSDRFSAERPKGSFSTLEIQRTEQGDSAMYLCASSFSTGPYEQYFGPGTRLTVT.

This chain connects TRBV10-3 to TRBJ1-2, with 9 bases identical to TRBD1. J lost 2 bases, V lost 0 bases, and 4 bases had no gene match. This CDR3 has 16 amino acids. Germline V lookup: CDR1 ENHRY, CDR2 SYGVKD. In DNA, the CDR3 is TGTGCCATCAGTGAGTCGACCGGGACAGGGAACTATGGCTACACCTTC. Translated: CAISESTGTGNYGYTF.

J is TRBJ2-2 and V is TRBV5-1, with a weak D call TRBD2 (7 bases). The CDR3 has 15 residues. Trimming took off 4 bases at V and 6 bases at J, with 16 bases between the two ends. Looked up from germline, CDR1 is SGHRS and CDR2 is YFSETQ. The CDR3 loop reads CASSPSEGGSGELFF. The DNA of the CDR3 is TGCGCCAGCAGCCCCTCCGAGGGGGGGTCCGGGGAGCTGTTTTTT.

The chain uses TRBV19 and TRBJ2-1, with D uncertain. V dropped 5 bases and J dropped 8 bases, with 10 bases sitting between them. There are 12 residues in the CDR3. Germline assignment: CDR1 LNHDA and CDR2 SQIVND (reference sequence). CDR3 loop: CASSPPGDEQFF. The CDR3 nucleotides read TGTGCCAGTAGTCCCCCCGGAGATGAGCAGTTCTTC.

This chain uses TRBV9 with TRBJ2-7, with D perhaps matching TRBD2 (5 bases). The CDR3 spans 14 residues. Germline CDR1 is SGDLS and CDR2 is YYNGEE. With 0 bases removed from V and 4 bases from J, the gap between germline ends came to 11 bases. CDR3 nucleotides: TGTGCCAGCAGCGTAGCTTCGCTAGCTTACGAGCAGTACTTC. This codes for CASSVASLAYEQYF.

This chain connects TRBV29-1 to TRBJ2-7; 9 bases fit TRBD1. Germline CDR1 SQVTM, CDR2 ANQGSEA. The CDR3 totals 13 residues. The trim removed 4 bases at V and 6 bases at J, leaving 7 bases unmatched. CDR3 in DNA: TGCAGCGTTGGACTACAGGGGGCGTTCGAGCAGTACTTC. Its protein product is CSVGLQGAFEQYF.

The chain uses TRBV10-2 and TRBJ2-2, with a tentative D call TRBD2 (6 bases). Trimming removed 6 bases from V and 4 bases from J, with 9 bases in between. The CDR3 covers 13 residues. The germline CDR1 and CDR2 sequences are WSHSY and SAAADI. The CDR3 DNA sequence: TGCGCCAGCAGATCGCGGGGCACCGGGGAGCTGTTTTTT. Translation: CASRSRGTGELFF.

The chain links TRBV7-8 to TRBJ1-4, with 12 bases that match TRBD1. CDR1 is SGHVS and CDR2 is FQNEAQ in the germline V gene. CDR3 size: 15 residues. V dropped 3 bases and J dropped 11; count of bases not matched to a gene: 7. CDR3 amino acids: CASSFYRDRGLKLFF. The CDR3 DNA sequence: TGTGCCAGCAGCTTCTACCGGGACAGGGGGCTGAAACTGTTTTTT.

The chain recombines TRBV29-1 with TRBJ2-3; 9 positions agree with TRBD2. Unmatched junction bases numbered 10, after V lost 6 bases and J lost 3 bases. Germline CDR1 reads SQVTM; CDR2 reads ANQGSEA. CDR3 length: 15 residues. The CDR3 spells CSVGIGLARTDTQYF. In nucleotides, the CDR3 is TGCAGCGTCGGAATAGGACTAGCGAGAACAGATACGCAGTATTTT.

V usage is TRBV6-5 and J usage is TRBJ2-5, with TRBD1 as a possible D gene (6 bases). Germline assignment: CDR1 MNHEY and CDR2 SVGAGI. This CDR3 contains 13 residues. Between the trimmed V and J ends, which lost 6 bases and 4 bases, there was a span of 12 bases. The CDR3 DNA follows: TGTGCCAGCAGGAAACAGGGCCGAGAGACCCAGTACTTC. Protein product: CASRKQGRETQYF.

The rearrangement uses TRBV5-4 and TRBJ1-2; no definite D call. CDR3 length: 14 amino acids. V was cut by 0 bases and J by 5 bases, with 11 bases left in between. From germline, CDR1 is SGHNT and CDR2 YYREEE (reference sequence). The CDR3 loop reads CASSLESHLYGYTF. The DNA of the CDR3 is TGTGCCAGCAGCTTGGAAAGTCACTTATATGGCTACACCTTC. The full variable domain, with the rest looked up from reference TRBV5-4 and TRBJ1-2, is ETGVTQSPTHLIKTRGQQVTLRCSSQSGHNTVSWYQQALGQGPQFIFQYYREEENGRGNFPPRFSGLQFPNYSSELNVNALELDDSALYLCASSLESHLYGYTFGSGTRLTVV.

The chain couples TRBV5-4 to TRBJ2-2; TRBD2 agrees at 11 bases. Per the germline V gene, CDR1 is SGHNT and CDR2 is YYREEE (reference sequence). V lost 4 bases and J lost 4; bases outside the gene matches: 3. The CDR3 is 15 residues long. The CDR3 region has the DNA TGTGCCAGCAGCCCTCTAGCGGGGGGCACCGGGGAGCTGTTTTTT. Translating gives CASSPLAGGTGELFF. The full variable domain, with the rest looked up from reference TRBV5-4 and TRBJ2-2, is ETGVTQSPTHLIKTRGQQVTLRCSSQSGHNTVSWYQQALGQGPQFIFQYYREEENGRGNFPPRFSGLQFPNYSSELNVNALELDDSALYLCASSPLAGGTGELFFGEGSRLTVL.

CDR3 DNA sequence: TGTGCCAGCAGCTTATGGGGGGACACCGGGGAGCTGTTTTTT. Protein sequence: CASSLWGDTGELFF. The chain links TRBV7-8 to TRBJ2-2, with D possibly being TRBD2 (6 bases). Germline V gene lookup returns CDR1 SGHVS and CDR2 FQNEAQ. V lost 2 bases, J lost 3 bases, and 7 bases lay in between. The CDR3 contains 14 residues.

This rearrangement joins TRBV7-2 to TRBJ1-2; TRBD1 agrees at 7 bases. Germline-derived CDR1 and CDR2 are SGHTA and FQGNSA. This CDR3 spans 15 amino acids. V shed 6 bases and J 0 bases; nucleotides not matched to a gene: 7. The CDR3 DNA reads TGTGCCAGCAGACCAGACGGGACAGCTAACTATGGCTACACCTTC. It encodes CASRPDGTANYGYTF.

The V gene is TRBV15, the J gene TRBJ1-6; 9 nucleotides line up with TRBD1. There are 16 residues in the CDR3. V shed 0 bases and J 9 bases; nucleotides not matched to a gene: 6. Germline loops: CDR1 LNHNV, CDR2 YYDKDF (reference sequence). The CDR3 reads CATSRDPGQGGSPLHF. The CDR3 DNA follows: TGTGCCACCAGCAGAGATCCGGGACAGGGTGGTTCACCCCTCCACTTT.

This chain joins TRBV2 and TRBJ2-1; the D gene is possibly TRBD1 (5 bases). CDR1 and CDR2 from the germline V gene are SNHLY and FYNNEI. CDR3 size: 13 residues. Trimming removed 3 bases at V and 9 bases at J, with 12 bases between. CDR3 nucleotide sequence: TGTGCCAGCAGTGACCAGGGATTCAGTGAGCAGTTCTTC. Its protein is CASSDQGFSEQFF.

The chain has TRBV4-2 and TRBJ1-1; 7 bases fit TRBD1. Germline values: CDR1 LGHNA, CDR2 YNFKEQ. This CDR3 has 17 residues. Losses at the gene ends were 0 bases for V and 3 bases for J; bases not matched to a gene: 10. In DNA form, the CDR3 reads TGTGCCAGCAGCCAAGATCTAGAGGCAGGGGGAGACACTGAAGCTTTCTTT. Encoded protein: CASSQDLEAGGDTEAFF.

V gene TRBV30 combines with J gene TRBJ1-2, with TRBD1 matching 7 bases. Germline CDR1 reads GTSNPN; CDR2 reads SVGIG (reference sequence). V lost 3 bases, J lost 8 bases, and 6 bases stayed unmatched. This CDR3 has 12 amino acids. The CDR3 region is CAWRGGQRGYTF. As DNA, the CDR3 is TGTGCCTGGAGGGGGGGACAGCGCGGCTACACCTTC.

The table lists this clone with a count of one. Other DNA sequences in the same sample also yield this CDR3. The V and J genes are TRBV6-5 and TRBJ1-2, with a weak D call TRBD1 (6 bases). Trimming cost V 6 bases and J 4 bases, with 6 bases left between them. The V gene's germline CDR1 is MNHEY and CDR2 SVGAGI. The CDR3 length is 11 residues. The CDR3 nucleotides are TGTGCCAGCAGACAGGGCTATGGCTACACCTTC. Amino acids: CASRQGYGYTF.

The CDR3 bases are TGTGCCAGCAGCACCAACAGGGATCTAGGAGGCTACACCTTC. It codes for CASSTNRDLGGYTF. This sequence joins TRBV7-2 and TRBJ1-2, with D perhaps matching TRBD1 (6 bases). Germline V gene data show CDR1 as SGHTA and CDR2 as FQGNSA. Trimming pared 5 bases from V and 8 bases from J, leaving 18 bases between. The CDR3 is 14 residues long.

This clone was observed a handful of times. J is TRBJ1-5 and V is TRBV27, with unresolved D. CDR1 and CDR2 (germline): MNHEY, SMNVEV (reference sequence). The CDR3 is 13 amino acids. Trimming shortened V by 8 bases and J by 3 bases, and 11 bases separated the two germline ends. CDR3 DNA sequence: TGTGCCAGCGGAAAAGACAACAATCAGCCCCAGCATTTT. This encodes CASGKDNNQPQHF.

This chain connects TRBV14 to TRBJ2-2; 7 positions agree with TRBD2. The CDR3 has 16 residues. Per the germline V gene, CDR1 is SGHDN and CDR2 is FVKESK. The trim removed 4 bases at V and 3 bases at J, leaving 8 bases unmatched. CDR3 region: CASSPGGSPHTGELFF. Written as DNA, the CDR3 is TGTGCCAGCAGCCCCGGCGGGAGCCCGCACACCGGGGAGCTGTTTTTT.

The J gene is TRBJ2-5, the V gene TRBV5-1; D is ambiguous. V gave up 0 bases and J gave up 5 bases, with 11 bases separating them. The CDR3 sequence is 14 residues long. The V gene's germline CDR1 is SGHRS and CDR2 YFSETQ. CDR3 in amino acids: CASSLGPGMETQYF. CDR3 DNA: TGCGCCAGCAGCTTGGGTCCAGGAATGGAGACCCAGTACTTC. Together with reference TRBV5-1 and TRBJ2-5, the CDR3 gives the full variable domain: KAGVTQTPRYLIKTRGQQVTLSCSPISGHRSVSWYQQTPGQGLQFLFEYFSETQRNKGNFPGRFSGRQFSNSRSEMNVSTLELGDSALYLCASSLGPGMETQYFGPGTRLLVL.

The chain couples TRBV6-5 to TRBJ2-5; TRBD1 matches 8 bases. The CDR3 runs to 14 residues. V trimming: 5 bases; J trimming: 2 bases; junction bases outside the gene matches: 4. CDR1 MNHEY and CDR2 SVGAGI come from the germline V gene. The DNA of the CDR3 is TGTGCCAGCAGTCCTCGACAGGGGCAAGAGACCCAGTACTTC. It encodes CASSPRQGQETQYF.

The chain links TRBV28 to TRBJ2-5; perhaps TRBD1 as D (6 bases). This CDR3 spans 15 amino acids. V was trimmed by 3 bases and J by 3 bases, leaving 14 bases between them. Germline V gene sequence: CDR1 MDHEN, CDR2 SYDVKM. The CDR3 DNA is TGTGCCAGCAGTTTTGGGGGCAGGGTAGAAGAGACCCAGTACTTC. This sequence encodes CASSFGGRVEETQYF.

The chain recombines TRBV5-1 with TRBJ2-1; 14 bases match TRBD2. The germline V gene has CDR1 SGHRS and CDR2 YFSETQ. J was trimmed by 9 bases and V by 2 bases; bases with no gene match: 13. The CDR3 is 18 residues long. The CDR3 coding sequence is TGCGCCAGCAGCTTAAGGACACCGGGACTAGCGGGAGTGGCTGAGCAGTTCTTC. Protein product: CASSLRTPGLAGVAEQFF.

Many counts were recorded for this clone. The chain has TRBV28 and TRBJ1-5; TRBD1 agrees at 10 bases. The germline V gene has CDR1 MDHEN and CDR2 SYDVKM. The CDR3 consists of 16 residues. V trimming: 6 bases; J trimming: 5 bases; junction bases outside the gene matches: 10. Here the CDR3 reads CASRDSGTGDYQPQHF. Here the CDR3 DNA reads TGTGCCAGCAGGGATTCCGGGACAGGGGACTATCAGCCCCAGCATTTT.

The chain is built from TRBV27 and TRBJ2-7; the match to TRBD1 covers 8 bases. J gave up 3 bases and V 5 bases, and 9 bases lay outside the gene matches. This CDR3 has 15 amino acids. Germline CDR1 reads MNHEY; CDR2 reads SMNVEV (reference sequence). This CDR3 reads CASSPHRGTFYEQYF. DNA of the CDR3: TGTGCCAGCAGTCCTCACAGGGGGACTTTCTACGAGCAGTACTTC.